This T cell receptor (beta chain) emerged from a study of T cell responses to AZD1222 COVID-19 vaccine. Data came from immunoSEQ multiplex PCR; TCRdb stores just in-frame clones and leaves some out. The sample has 150,000 or so clones, 85% to 95% seen once. Findings and limits, study-wide: Two AZD1222 administrations were followed by greater Spike-specific TCR breadth and depth. White British people made up most donors, females outnumbered males, and clonal diversity was possibly underestimated. Reportedly, nearly half the spike-specific TCRs target unmutated variant regions.

Worth noting for this clone: What it recognizes is unknown.

With V trimmed by 4 bases and J by 5 bases, 4 bases remained unmatched. CDR1 is SGHTA, CDR2 FQGNSA, per germline. The CDR3 length is 13 residues. The chain has TRBV7-2 and TRBJ1-2, with 7 bases identical to TRBD1. The sequenced sample was peripheral blood, obtained on day 0 of AZD1222 vaccination. The TCR comes from an adult in good health. The DNA of the CDR3 is TGTGCCAGCAGCTCGGGACAGAATTATGGCTACACCTTC. It translates to CASSSGQNYGYTF.